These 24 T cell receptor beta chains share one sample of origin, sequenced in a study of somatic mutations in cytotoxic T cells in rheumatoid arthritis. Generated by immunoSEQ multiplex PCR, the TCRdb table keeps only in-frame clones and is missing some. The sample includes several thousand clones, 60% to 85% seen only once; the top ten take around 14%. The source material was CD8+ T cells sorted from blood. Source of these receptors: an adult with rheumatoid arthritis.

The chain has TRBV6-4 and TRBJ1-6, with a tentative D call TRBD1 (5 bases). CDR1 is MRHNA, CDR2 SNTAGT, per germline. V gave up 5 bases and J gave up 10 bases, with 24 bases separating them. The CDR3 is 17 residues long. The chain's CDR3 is CASSYGARREFGSPLHF. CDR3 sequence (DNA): TGTGCCAGCAGTTACGGGGCGCGCAGGGAGTTTGGATCACCCCTCCACTTT.

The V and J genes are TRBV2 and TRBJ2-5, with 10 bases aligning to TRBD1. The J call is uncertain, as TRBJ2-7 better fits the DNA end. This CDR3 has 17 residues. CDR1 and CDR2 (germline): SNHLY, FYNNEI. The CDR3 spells CASSGGNTGTGADEQYF. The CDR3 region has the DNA TGTGCCAGCAGTGGAGGGAACACCGGGACAGGGGCGGACGAGCAGTACTTC.

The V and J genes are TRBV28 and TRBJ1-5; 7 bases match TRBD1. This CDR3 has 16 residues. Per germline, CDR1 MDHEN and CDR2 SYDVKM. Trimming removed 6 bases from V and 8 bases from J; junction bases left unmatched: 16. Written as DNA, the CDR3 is TGTGCCAGCAGCAGAGGACAGGTTTCCCGAGGAGAGCCCCAGCATTTT. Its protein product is CASSRGQVSRGEPQHF.

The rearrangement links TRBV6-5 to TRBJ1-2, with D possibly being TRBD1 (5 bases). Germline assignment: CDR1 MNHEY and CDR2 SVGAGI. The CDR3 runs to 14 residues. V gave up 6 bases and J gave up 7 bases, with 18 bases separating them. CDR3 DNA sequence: TGTGCCAGCAGACCCCCCAGGGTCCGAGGTGGCTACACCTTC. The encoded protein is CASRPPRVRGGYTF.

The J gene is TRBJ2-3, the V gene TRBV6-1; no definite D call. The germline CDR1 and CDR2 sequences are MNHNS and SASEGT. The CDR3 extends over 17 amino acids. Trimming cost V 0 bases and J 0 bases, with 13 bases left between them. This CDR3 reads CASSEAGWGPSTDTQYF. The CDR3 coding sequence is TGTGCCAGCAGTGAAGCGGGGTGGGGTCCAAGCACAGATACGCAGTATTTT.

CDR3 in DNA: TGTGCCAGTAGGACACGGGCCGGTACCTACAATGAGCAGTTCTTC. The encoded protein is CASRTRAGTYNEQFF. The chain carries TRBV19 and TRBJ2-1; no firm D call. Trimming pared 6 bases from V and 2 bases from J, leaving 14 bases between. The CDR3 has 15 amino acids. Germline V gene lookup returns CDR1 LNHDA and CDR2 SQIVND (reference sequence).

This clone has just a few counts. The CDR3 loop is CASKDRAFSPLHF. The CDR3 bases are TGCGCCAGCAAGGACAGGGCTTTTTCACCCCTCCACTTT. This sequence joins TRBV10-2 and TRBJ1-6; 8 positions match TRBD1. V gave up 7 bases and J gave up 9 bases; unmatched junction bases: 5. This CDR3 is 13 amino acids long. Germline V CDR1 and CDR2: WSHSY, SAAADI.

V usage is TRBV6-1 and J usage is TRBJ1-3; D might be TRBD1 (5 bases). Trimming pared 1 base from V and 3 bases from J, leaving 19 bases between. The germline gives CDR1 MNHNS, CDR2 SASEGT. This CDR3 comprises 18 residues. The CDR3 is CASSEGGPSSGGGNTIYF. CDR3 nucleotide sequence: TGTGCCAGCAGTGAAGGAGGACCTAGTTCGGGGGGTGGAAACACCATATATTTT.

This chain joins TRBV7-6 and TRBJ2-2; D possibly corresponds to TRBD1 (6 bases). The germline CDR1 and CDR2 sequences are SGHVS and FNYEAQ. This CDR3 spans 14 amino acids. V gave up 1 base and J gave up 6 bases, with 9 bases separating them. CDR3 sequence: CASSLDRVAGELFF. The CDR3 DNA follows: TGTGCCAGCAGCTTAGACAGGGTGGCCGGGGAGCTGTTTTTT.

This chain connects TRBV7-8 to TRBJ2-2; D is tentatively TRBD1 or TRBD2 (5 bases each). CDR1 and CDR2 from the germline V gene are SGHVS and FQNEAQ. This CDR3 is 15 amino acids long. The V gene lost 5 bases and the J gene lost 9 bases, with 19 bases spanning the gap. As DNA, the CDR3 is TGTGCCAGCAGCCGACCCGGGACCACAACCCGGGAGCTGTTTTTT. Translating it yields CASSRPGTTTRELFF.

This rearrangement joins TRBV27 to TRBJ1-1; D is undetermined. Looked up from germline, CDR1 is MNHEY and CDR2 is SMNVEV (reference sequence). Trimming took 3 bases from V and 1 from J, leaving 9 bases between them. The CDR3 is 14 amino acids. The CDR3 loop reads CASSFAQRNTEAFF. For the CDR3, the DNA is TGTGCCAGCAGTTTTGCGCAGCGGAACACTGAAGCTTTCTTT.

This CDR3 is CASSGGAGGTEAFF. The CDR3 DNA reads as TGCGCCAGCAGCGGGGGGGCGGGTGGCACTGAAGCTTTCTTT. The chain recombines TRBV5-1 with TRBJ1-1, with D perhaps TRBD1 (6 bases). This CDR3 region has 14 residues. Germline assignment: CDR1 SGHRS and CDR2 YFSETQ. Trimming took off 4 bases at V and 4 bases at J, with 14 bases between the two ends.

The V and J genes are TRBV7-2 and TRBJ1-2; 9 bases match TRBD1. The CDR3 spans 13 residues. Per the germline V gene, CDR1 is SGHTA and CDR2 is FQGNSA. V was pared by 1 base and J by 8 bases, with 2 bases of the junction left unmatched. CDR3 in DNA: TGTGCCAGCAGCTTAGGGGGACAGGGAGGCTACACCTTC. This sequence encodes CASSLGGQGGYTF.

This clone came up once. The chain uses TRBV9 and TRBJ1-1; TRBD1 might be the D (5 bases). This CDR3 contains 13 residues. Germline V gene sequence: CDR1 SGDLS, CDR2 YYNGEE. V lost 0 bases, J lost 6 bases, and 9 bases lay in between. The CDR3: CASSVGRGAEAFF. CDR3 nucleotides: TGTGCCAGCAGCGTAGGACGGGGGGCTGAAGCTTTCTTT.

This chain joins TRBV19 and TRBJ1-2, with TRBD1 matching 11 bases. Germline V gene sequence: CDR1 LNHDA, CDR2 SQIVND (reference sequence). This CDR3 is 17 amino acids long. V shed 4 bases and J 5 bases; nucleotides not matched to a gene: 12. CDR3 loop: CASSTMDRGRTEYGYTF. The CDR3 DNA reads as TGTGCCAGTAGTACCATGGACAGGGGGCGCACCGAATATGGCTACACCTTC.

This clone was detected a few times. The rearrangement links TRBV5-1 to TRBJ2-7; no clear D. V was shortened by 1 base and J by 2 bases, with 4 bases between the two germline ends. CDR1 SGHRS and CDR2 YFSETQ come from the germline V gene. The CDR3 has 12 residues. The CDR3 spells CASSLNPYEQYF. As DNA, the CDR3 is TGCGCCAGCAGCTTGAACCCCTACGAGCAGTACTTC.

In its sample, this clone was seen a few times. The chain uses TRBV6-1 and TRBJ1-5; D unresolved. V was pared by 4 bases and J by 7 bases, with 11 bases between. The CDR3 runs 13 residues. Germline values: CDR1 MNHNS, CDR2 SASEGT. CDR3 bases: TGTGCCAGCAGTGTTGCCTGGCACCAGCCCCAGCATTTT. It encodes CASSVAWHQPQHF.

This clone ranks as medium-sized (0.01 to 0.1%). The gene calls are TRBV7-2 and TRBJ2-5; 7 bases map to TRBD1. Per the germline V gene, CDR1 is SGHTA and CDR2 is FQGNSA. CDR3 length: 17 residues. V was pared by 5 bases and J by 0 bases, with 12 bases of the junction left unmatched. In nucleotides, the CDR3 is TGTGCCAGCAGCAGAAACAGGGGTCGCCGGTACCAAGAGACCCAGTACTTC. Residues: CASSRNRGRRYQETQYF.

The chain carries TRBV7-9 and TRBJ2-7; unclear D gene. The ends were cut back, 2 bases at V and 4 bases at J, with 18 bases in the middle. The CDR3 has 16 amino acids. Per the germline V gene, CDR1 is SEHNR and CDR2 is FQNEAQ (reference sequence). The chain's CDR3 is CASSLLVGVGLYEQYF. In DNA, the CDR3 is TGTGCCAGCAGCTTACTAGTGGGCGTAGGTTTATACGAGCAGTACTTC.

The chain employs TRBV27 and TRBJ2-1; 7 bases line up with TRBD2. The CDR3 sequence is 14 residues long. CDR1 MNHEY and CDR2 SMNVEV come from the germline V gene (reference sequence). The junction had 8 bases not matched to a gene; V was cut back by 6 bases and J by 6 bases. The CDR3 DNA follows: TGTGCCAGCAGCTCCGGGGGGAGGGCCAATGAGCAGTTCTTC. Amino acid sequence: CASSSGGRANEQFF.

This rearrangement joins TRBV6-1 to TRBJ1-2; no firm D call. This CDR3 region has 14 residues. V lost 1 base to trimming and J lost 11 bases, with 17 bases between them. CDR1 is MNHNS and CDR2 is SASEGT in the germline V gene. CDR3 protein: CASSEERGMPGYTF. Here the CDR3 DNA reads TGTGCCAGCAGTGAAGAGCGTGGCATGCCGGGGTACACCTTC.

This CDR3 is CASSESGGRYQPQHF. CDR3 bases: TGCGCCAGCAGTGAGTCAGGGGGACGGTATCAGCCCCAGCATTTT. The chain joins TRBV10-2 to TRBJ1-5; maybe TRBD1 (6 bases). Germline V gene data show CDR1 as WSHSY and CDR2 as SAAADI. The V and J ends lost 0 bases and 5 bases respectively, with 11 bases between them. The CDR3 sequence is 15 residues long.

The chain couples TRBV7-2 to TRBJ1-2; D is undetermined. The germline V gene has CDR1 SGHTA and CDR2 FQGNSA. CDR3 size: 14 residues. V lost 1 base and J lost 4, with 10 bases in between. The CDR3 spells CASSLGVGIYGYTF. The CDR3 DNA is TGTGCCAGCAGCTTAGGGGTCGGCATCTATGGCTACACCTTC.

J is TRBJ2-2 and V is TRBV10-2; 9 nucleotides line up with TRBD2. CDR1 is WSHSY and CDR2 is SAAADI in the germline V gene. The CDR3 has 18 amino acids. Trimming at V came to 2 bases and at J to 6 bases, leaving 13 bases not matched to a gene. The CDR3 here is CASSEGLAGAWRAGELFF. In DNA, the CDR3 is TGCGCCAGCAGTGAGGGATTAGCGGGGGCCTGGCGGGCCGGGGAGCTGTTTTTT.